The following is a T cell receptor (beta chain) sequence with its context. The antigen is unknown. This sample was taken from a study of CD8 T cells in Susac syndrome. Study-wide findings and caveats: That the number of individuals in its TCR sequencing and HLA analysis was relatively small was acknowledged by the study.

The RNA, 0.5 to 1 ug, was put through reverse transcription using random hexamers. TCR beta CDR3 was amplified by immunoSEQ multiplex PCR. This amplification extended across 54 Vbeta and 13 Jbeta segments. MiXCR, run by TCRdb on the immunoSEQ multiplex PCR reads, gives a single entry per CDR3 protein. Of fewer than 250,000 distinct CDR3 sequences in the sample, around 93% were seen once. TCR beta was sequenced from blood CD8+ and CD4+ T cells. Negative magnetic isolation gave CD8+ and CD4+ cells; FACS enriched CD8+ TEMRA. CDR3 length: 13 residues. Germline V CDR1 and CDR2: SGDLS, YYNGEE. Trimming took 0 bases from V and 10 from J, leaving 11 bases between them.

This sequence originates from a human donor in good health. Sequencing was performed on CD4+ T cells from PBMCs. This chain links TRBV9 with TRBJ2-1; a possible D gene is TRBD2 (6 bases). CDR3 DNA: TGTGCCAGCAGCGTAGGGACTATGGGCGAGCAGTTCTTC. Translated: CASSVGTMGEQFF.